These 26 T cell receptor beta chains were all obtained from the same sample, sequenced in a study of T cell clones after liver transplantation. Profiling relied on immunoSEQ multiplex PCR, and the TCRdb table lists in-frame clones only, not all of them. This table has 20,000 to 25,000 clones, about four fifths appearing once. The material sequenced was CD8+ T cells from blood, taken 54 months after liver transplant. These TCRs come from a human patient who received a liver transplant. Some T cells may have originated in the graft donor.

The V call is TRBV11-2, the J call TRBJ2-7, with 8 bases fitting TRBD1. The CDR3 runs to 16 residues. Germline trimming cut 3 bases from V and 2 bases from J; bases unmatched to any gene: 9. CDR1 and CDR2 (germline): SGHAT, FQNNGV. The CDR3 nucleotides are TGTGCCAGCAGCTTGACAGGGGAATTCTGGACCTACGAGCAGTACTTC. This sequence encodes CASSLTGEFWTYEQYF.

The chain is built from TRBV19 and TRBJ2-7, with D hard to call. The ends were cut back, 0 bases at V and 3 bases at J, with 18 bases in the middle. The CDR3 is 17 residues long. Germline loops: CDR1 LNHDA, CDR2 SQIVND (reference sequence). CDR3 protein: CASSIDGTDDSLYEQYF. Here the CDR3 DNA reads TGTGCCAGTAGTATAGATGGAACAGACGACTCTCTCTACGAGCAGTACTTC.

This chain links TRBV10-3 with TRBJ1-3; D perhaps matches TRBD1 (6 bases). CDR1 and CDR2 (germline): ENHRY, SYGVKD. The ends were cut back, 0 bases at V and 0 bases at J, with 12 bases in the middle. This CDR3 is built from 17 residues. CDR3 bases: TGTGCCATCAGTGAGTCGAAGGACAGCCTCTCTGGAAACACCATATATTTT. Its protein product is CAISESKDSLSGNTIYF.

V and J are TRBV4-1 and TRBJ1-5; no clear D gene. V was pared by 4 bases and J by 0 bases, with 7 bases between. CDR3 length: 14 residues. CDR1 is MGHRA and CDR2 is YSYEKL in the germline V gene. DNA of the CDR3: TGCGCCAGCAGCCCTGTTTATAGCAATCAGCCCCAGCATTTT. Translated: CASSPVYSNQPQHF.

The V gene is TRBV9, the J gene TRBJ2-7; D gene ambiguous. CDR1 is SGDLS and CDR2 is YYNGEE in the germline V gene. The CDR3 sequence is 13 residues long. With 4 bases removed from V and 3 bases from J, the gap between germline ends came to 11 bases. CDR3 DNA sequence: TGTGCCAGCAGCTTAGGTGGAAACTACGAGCAGTACTTC. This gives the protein CASSLGGNYEQYF.

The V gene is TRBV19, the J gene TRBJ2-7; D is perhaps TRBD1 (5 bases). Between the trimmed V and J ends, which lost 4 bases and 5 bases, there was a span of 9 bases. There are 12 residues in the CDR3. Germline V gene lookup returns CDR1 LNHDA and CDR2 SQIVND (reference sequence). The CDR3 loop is CASSTGIDEQYF. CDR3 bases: TGTGCCAGTAGTACAGGGATTGACGAGCAGTACTTC.

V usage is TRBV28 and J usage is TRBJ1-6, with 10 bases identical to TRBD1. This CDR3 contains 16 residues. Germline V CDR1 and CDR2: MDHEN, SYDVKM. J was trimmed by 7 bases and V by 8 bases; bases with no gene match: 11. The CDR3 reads CASSWARTGGNSPLHF. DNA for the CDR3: TGTGCCAGCTCTTGGGCCCGGACAGGGGGAAATTCACCCCTCCACTTT.

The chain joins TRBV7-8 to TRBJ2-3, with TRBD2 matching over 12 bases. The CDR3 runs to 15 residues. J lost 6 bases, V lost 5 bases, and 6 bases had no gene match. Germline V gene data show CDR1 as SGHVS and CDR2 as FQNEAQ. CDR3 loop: CASSVTSGGIDTQYF. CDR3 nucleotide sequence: TGTGCCAGCAGCGTCACTAGCGGGGGGATCGATACGCAGTATTTT.

The CDR3 sequence is CASSLGNLNEQYF. The CDR3 DNA is TGTGCCAGCAGTTTAGGAAACTTGAACGAGCAGTACTTC. The V and J genes are TRBV27 and TRBJ2-7; no reliable D call. Trimming shortened V by 2 bases and J by 5 bases, and 10 bases separated the two germline ends. CDR3 length: 13 residues. The V gene's germline CDR1 is MNHEY and CDR2 SMNVEV (reference sequence).

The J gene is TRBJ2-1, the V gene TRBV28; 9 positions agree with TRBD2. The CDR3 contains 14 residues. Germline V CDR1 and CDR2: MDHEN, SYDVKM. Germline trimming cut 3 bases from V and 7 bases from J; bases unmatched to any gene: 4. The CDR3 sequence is CASSFLAGENEQFF. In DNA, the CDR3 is TGTGCCAGCAGTTTCTTAGCGGGGGAAAATGAGCAGTTCTTC.

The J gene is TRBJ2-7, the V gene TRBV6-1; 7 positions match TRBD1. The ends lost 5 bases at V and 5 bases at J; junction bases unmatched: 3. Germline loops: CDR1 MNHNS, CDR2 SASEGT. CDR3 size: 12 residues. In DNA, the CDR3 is TGTGCCAGCAGTTTGACAGGGAACGAGCAGTACTTC. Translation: CASSLTGNEQYF.

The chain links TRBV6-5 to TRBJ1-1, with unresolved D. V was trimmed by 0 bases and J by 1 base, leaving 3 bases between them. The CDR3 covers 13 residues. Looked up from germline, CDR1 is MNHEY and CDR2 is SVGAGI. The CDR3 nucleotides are TGTGCCAGCAGTTACTCATGGAACACTGAAGCTTTCTTT. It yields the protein CASSYSWNTEAFF.

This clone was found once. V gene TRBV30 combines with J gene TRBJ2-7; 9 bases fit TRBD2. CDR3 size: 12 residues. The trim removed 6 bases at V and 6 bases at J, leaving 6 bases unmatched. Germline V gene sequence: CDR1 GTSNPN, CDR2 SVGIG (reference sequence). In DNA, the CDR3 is TGTGCCTGTCTTAGGACTAGCGCCGAGCAGTACTTC. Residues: CACLRTSAEQYF.

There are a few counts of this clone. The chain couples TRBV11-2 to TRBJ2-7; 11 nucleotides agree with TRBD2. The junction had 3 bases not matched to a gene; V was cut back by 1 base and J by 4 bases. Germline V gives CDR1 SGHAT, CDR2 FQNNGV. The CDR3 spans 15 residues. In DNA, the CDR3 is TGTGCCAGCAGCTTAGGCGCTAGCGGGAGGTACGAGCAGTACTTC. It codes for CASSLGASGRYEQYF.

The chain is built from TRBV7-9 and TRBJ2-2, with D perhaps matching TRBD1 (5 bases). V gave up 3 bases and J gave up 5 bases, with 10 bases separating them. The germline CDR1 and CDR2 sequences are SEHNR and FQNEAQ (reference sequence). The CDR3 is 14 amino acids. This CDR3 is CASSFQGRTGELFF. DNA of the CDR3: TGTGCCAGCAGCTTCCAGGGTAGAACCGGGGAGCTGTTTTTT.

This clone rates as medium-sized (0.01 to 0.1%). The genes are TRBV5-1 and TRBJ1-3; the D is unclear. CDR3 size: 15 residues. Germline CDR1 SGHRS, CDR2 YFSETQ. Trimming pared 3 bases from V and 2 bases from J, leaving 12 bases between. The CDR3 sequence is CASSSAFSTGNTIYF. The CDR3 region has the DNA TGCGCCAGCAGCTCGGCCTTCTCGACTGGAAACACCATATATTTT. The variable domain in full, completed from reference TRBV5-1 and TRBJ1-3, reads KAGVTQTPRYLIKTRGQQVTLSCSPISGHRSVSWYQQTPGQGLQFLFEYFSETQRNKGNFPGRFSGRQFSNSRSEMNVSTLELGDSALYLCASSSAFSTGNTIYFGEGSWLTVV.

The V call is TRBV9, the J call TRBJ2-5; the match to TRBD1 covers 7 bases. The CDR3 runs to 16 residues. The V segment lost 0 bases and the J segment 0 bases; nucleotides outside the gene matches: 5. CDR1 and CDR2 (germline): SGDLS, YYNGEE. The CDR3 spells CASSVELTGYQETQYF. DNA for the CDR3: TGTGCCAGCAGCGTAGAGTTGACAGGGTACCAAGAGACCCAGTACTTC.

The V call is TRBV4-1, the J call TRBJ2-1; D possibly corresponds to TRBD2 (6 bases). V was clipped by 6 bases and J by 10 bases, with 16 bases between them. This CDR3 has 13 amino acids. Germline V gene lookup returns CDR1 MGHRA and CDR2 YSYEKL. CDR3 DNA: TGCGCCAGCAGAGACGCGGGGCGGTCCGAGCAGTTCTTC. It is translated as CASRDAGRSEQFF.

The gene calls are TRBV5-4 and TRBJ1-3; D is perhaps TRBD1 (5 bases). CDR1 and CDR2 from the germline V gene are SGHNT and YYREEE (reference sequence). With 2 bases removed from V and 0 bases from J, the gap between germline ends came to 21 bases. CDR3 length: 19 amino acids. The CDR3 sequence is CASSLQGTAFDLSGNTIYF. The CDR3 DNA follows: TGTGCCAGCAGCTTACAAGGGACGGCCTTCGACCTCTCTGGAAACACCATATATTTT. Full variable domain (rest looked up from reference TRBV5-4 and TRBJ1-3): ETGVTQSPTHLIKTRGQQVTLRCSSQSGHNTVSWYQQALGQGPQFIFQYYREEENGRGNFPPRFSGLQFPNYSSELNVNALELDDSALYLCASSLQGTAFDLSGNTIYFGEGSWLTVV.

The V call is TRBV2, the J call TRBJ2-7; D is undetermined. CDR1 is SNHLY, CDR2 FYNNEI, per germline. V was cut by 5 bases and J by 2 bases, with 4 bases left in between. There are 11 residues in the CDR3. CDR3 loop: CASSPTYEQYF. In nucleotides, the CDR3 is TGTGCCAGCAGTCCCACCTACGAGCAGTACTTC.

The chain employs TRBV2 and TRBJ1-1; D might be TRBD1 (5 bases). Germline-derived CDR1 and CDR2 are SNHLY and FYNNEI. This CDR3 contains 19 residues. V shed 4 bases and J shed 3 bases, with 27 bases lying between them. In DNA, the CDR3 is TGTGCCAGCAGTGCTCCTAACCCGGGACCCTCTCGAAGTGACACTGAAGCTTTCTTT. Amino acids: CASSAPNPGPSRSDTEAFF.

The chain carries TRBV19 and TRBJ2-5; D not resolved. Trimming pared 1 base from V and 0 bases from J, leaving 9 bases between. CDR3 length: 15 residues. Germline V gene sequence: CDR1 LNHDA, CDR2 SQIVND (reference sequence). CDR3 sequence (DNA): TGTGCCAGTAGTATAGGTCAAGGGTACCAAGAGACCCAGTACTTC. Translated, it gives CASSIGQGYQETQYF.

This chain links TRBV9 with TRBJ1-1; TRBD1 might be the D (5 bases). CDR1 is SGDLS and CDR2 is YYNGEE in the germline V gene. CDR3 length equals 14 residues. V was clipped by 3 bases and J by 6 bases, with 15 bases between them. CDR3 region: CASSGGGGKAEAFF. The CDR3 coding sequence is TGTGCCAGCAGCGGCGGGGGGGGGAAAGCTGAAGCTTTCTTT.

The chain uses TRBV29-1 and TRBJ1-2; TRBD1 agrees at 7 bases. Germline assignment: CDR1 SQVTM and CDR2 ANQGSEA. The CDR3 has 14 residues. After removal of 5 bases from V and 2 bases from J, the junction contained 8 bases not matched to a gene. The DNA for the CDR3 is TGCAGCGTTTTGGGGACAGAGAACAACTATGGCTACACCTTC. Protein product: CSVLGTENNYGYTF.

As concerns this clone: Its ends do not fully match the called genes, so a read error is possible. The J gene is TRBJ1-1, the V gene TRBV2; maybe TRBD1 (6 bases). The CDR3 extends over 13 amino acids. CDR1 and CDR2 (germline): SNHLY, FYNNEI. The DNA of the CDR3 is TGTGCCAGCATGGGGGCAGGGAACCCTGAAGCTTTCTTT. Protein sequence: CASMGAGNPEAFF.

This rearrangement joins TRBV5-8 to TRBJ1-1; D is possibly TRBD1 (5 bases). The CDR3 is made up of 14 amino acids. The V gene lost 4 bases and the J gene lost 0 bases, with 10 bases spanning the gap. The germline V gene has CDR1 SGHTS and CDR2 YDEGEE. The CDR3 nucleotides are TGTGCCAGCAGCCTACAGGTCATGAACACTGAAGCTTTCTTT. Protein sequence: CASSLQVMNTEAFF.